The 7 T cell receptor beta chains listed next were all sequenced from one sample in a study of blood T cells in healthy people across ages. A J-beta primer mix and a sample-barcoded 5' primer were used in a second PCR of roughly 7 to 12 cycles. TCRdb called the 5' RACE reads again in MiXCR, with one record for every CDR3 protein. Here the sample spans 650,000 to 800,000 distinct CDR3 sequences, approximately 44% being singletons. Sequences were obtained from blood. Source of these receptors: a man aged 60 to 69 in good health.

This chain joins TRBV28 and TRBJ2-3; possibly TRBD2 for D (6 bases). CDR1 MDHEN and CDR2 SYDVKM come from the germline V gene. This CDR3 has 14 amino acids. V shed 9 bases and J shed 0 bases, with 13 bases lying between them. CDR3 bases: TGTGCCAGTAGGCCCGGGACTAGCACAGATACGCAGTATTTT. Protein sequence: CASRPGTSTDTQYF.

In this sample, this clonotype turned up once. For the CDR3, the DNA is TGTGCCAGCAGCTTAGTGCAGCAAACCTACGAGCAGTACTTC. It codes for CASSLVQQTYEQYF. This sequence joins TRBV11-3 and TRBJ2-7; D is undetermined. Trimming removed 1 base from V and 2 bases from J, with 9 bases in between. Germline loops: CDR1 SGHNT, CDR2 YENEEA. The CDR3 totals 14 residues.

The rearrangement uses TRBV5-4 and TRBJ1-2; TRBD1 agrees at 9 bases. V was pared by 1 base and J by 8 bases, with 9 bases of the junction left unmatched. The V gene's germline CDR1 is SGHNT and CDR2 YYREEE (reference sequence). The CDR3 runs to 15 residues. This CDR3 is CASSLSGTGNEGYTF. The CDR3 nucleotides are TGTGCCAGCAGCTTGAGCGGGACAGGGAACGAGGGCTACACCTTC.

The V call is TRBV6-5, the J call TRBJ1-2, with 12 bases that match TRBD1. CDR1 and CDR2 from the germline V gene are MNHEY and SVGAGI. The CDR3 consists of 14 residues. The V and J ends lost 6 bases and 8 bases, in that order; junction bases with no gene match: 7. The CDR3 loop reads CASRTAGTGGGYTF. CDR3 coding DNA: TGTGCCAGCAGGACAGCCGGGACAGGGGGCGGCTACACCTTC.

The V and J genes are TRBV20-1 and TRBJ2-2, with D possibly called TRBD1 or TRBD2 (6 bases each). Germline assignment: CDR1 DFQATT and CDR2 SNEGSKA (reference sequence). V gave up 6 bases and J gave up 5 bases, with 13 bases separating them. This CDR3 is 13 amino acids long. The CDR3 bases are TGCAGTGCCTCGGGGGCTAGTACCGGGGAGCTGTTTTTT. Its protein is CSASGASTGELFF.

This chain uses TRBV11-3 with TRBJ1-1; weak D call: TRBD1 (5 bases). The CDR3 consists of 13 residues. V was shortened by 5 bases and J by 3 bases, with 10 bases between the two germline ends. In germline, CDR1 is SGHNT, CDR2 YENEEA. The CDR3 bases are TGTGCCAGCAGCGACCTGGGGGACACTGAAGCTTTCTTT. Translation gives CASSDLGDTEAFF.

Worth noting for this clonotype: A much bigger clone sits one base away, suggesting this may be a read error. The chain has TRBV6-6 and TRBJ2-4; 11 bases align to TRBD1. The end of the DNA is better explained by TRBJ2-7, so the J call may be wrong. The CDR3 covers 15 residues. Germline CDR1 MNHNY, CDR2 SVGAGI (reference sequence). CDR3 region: CASSLGQGALHEQYF. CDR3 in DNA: TGTGCCAGCAGTTTAGGACAGGGGGCGCTCCACGAGCAGTACTTC.